This T cell receptor beta chain was sequenced in a study of shared clonotypes between healthy human individuals. Across the study: Sampling drew on donors who were a couple of women and a few men aged 18 to 49.

Several immunoSEQ plates received, in even portions, the genomic DNA of each subset. The table came from immunoSEQ multiplex PCR; TCRdb's copy has only in-frame clones and leaves some out. Of fewer than 350,000 clones listed, around 86% were seen once; the top ten hold roughly 17%. Deletions cut 0 bases from V and 2 bases from J, with 12 bases between. CDR3 size: 15 residues. Germline CDR1 SGHRS, CDR2 YFSETQ. CD8 memory cells included CD45RO+ cells plus CCR7-negative CD45RA+ TemRA cells. The chain couples TRBV5-1 to TRBJ2-7; D ambiguous. The receptor's source is a man between 18 and 35 years old in good health. Specimen: memory CD8+ T cells sorted from blood. Subset noted: CD45RO+ cells pooled with CCR7-negative TemRA cells. DNA for the CDR3: TGCGCCAGCAGCTTGGGTGGAGTTGGGGCCTACGAGCAGTACTTC. It translates to CASSLGGVGAYEQYF.